The clone carrying this T cell receptor (beta chain) was picked up one time. Its antigen remains unidentified. The entry originates in a study of shared clonotypes between healthy human individuals. Points from the study as a whole: Few donors restricted represented genetic and exposure-history diversity.

Genomic DNA per cell subset filled all wells of several immunoSEQ plates. Original processing methods: Because ImmunoSEQ provided only junction sequences with no quality scores, the filtering differed. The table came from immunoSEQ multiplex PCR; TCRdb's copy has only in-frame clones and leaves some out. V and J calls and clone size are given by that table; D and trimming were obtained from the DNA. The data contain some 490,000 clones, around four fifths of them singletons. V gave up 2 bases and J gave up 1 base, with 5 bases separating them. The CDR3 spans 14 residues. Germline CDR1 and CDR2: MNHEY and SMNVEV (reference sequence).

The rearrangement joins TRBV27 to TRBJ2-2; no firm D call. The sequence was collected from a woman in her thirties or forties in good health. Some clones in this sample may be carry-over from other donors' samples. The sample comprised PBMCs. The DNA of the CDR3 is TGTGCCAGCAGTTTACACGGGAACACCGGGGAGCTGTTTTTT. Amino acid sequence: CASSLHGNTGELFF.